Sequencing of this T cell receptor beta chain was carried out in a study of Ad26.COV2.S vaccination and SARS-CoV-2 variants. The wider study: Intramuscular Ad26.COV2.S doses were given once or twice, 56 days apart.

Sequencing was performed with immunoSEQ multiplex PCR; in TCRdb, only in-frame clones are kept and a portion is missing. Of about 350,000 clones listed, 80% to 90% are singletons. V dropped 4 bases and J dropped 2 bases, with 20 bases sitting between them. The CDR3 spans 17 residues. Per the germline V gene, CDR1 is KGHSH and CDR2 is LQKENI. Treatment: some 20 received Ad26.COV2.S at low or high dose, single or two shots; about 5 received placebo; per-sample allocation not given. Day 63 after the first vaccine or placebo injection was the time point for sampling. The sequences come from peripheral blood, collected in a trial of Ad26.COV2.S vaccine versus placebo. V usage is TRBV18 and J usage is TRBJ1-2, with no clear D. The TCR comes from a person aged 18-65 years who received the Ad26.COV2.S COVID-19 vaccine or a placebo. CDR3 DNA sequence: TGTGCCAGCTCACAAACCGCTCCTGTGCCCCTCAACTATGGCTACACCTTC. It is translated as CASSQTAPVPLNYGYTF.